These 4 T cell receptor beta chains were all obtained from the same sample, sequenced in a study of cytotoxic CD8 clonotypes in ibrutinib-treated CLL. Repertoires were generated with immunoSEQ multiplex PCR, while TCRdb's copy carries only in-frame clones and drops some. This sample has 25,000 to 30,000 clones, with more than 60% found just once. The sample consisted of PBMCs, taken after 24 months of ibrutinib treatment. The receptors shown here come from a human donor with chronic lymphocytic leukemia.

The chain links TRBV7-9 to TRBJ1-4; D unresolved. The germline V and J ends were trimmed by 1 base and 3 bases, with 6 bases remaining between them. The CDR3 runs 14 residues. Germline V CDR1 and CDR2: SEHNR, FQNEAQ (reference sequence). The CDR3 DNA reads TGTGCCAGCAGCTTAGAGACCCCTAATGAAAAACTGTTTTTT. This gives the protein CASSLETPNEKLFF.

The chain has TRBV5-1 and TRBJ1-4; the D is unclear. Germline V gene data show CDR1 as SGHRS and CDR2 as YFSETQ. This CDR3 has 14 residues. V lost 4 bases to trimming and J lost 0 bases, with 7 bases between them. The CDR3 region is CASSPDATNEKLFF. The CDR3 DNA sequence: TGCGCCAGCAGCCCCGATGCAACTAATGAAAAACTGTTTTTT.

The chain joins TRBV7-2 to TRBJ2-1; D might be TRBD2 (5 bases). The CDR3 runs to 19 residues. Trimming cost V 1 base and J 1 base, with 20 bases left between them. Germline assignment: CDR1 SGHTA and CDR2 FQGNSA. CDR3 bases: TGTGCCAGCAGCTTAGTTTTCGGAGGCGATCCAGTGTCCTACAATGAGCAGTTCTTC. Its translation is CASSLVFGGDPVSYNEQFF.

The rearrangement links TRBV7-2 to TRBJ1-2; D ambiguous. This CDR3 is built from 15 residues. CDR1 SGHTA and CDR2 FQGNSA come from the germline V gene. Trimming cost V 1 base and J 4 bases, with 13 bases left between them. CDR3 in amino acids: CASSLDFAGSYGYTF. CDR3 nucleotides: TGTGCCAGCAGCTTAGATTTCGCAGGATCCTATGGCTACACCTTC.